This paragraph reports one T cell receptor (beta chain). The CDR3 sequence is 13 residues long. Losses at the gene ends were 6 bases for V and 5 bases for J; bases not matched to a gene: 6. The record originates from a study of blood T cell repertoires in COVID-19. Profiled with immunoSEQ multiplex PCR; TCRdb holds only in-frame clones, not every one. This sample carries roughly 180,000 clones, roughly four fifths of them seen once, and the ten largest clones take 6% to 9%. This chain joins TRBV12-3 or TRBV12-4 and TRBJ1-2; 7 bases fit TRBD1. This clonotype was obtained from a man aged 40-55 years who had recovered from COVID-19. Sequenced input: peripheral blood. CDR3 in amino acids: CASRLTGVYGYTF. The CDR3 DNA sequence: TGTGCCAGCAGATTAACAGGGGTGTATGGCTACACCTTC.